These T cell receptor beta chains were read from a single sample in a study of blood T cell repertoires in COVID-19. Some clones are missing from TCRdb's copy, which holds only in-frame ones; the method was immunoSEQ multiplex PCR. The data contain 150,000 to 200,000 clones, about 89% of them singletons. What was sequenced was PBMCs or T cells enriched from blood (not recorded which). The origin of the receptors is a woman under 30 who had recovered from COVID-19. The CDR3 runs from the conserved cysteine through the conserved F or W. A D gene is named only where the DNA matches it firmly. Clone size is shown for a subset of rows, as once, few, many or a class of expanded clone.

NA,TRBJ2-7,few,TRBV7-6,CASSSTRNEQYF,TGTGCCAGCAGCTCCACCAGGAACGAGCAGTACTTC
TRBD2,TRBJ2-7,NA,TRBV7-6,CASSLDWGGGYEQYF,TGTGCCAGCAGCTTAGATTGGGGCGGGGGGTACGAGCAGTACTTC
TRBD1,TRBJ2-7,NA,TRBV5-1,CASSSGTGGYYEQYF,TGCGCCAGCAGCTCCGGGACAGGGGGCTATTACGAGCAGTACTTC
NA,TRBJ1-1,NA,TRBV27,CASSSSGTLNTEAFF,TGTGCCAGCAGTTCGTCCGGGACATTGAACACTGAAGCTTTCTTT
TRBD1,TRBJ2-5,few,TRBV11-2,CASSSGTEETQYF,TGTGCCAGCAGCTCCGGGACAGAAGAGACCCAGTACTTC
NA,TRBJ2-3,once,TRBV7-2,CASSLVAGPRRDTQYF,TGTGCCAGCAGCTTAGTGGCGGGGCCGAGGCGGGATACGCAGTATTTT
TRBD2,TRBJ2-3,NA,TRBV28,CATFPARGSSTDTQYF,TGTGCCACCTTTCCAGCGCGGGGGAGTAGCACAGATACGCAGTATTTT
TRBD1,TRBJ2-2,few,TRBV9,CASSDPLGQAANTGELFF,TGTGCCAGCAGCGACCCCTTGGGACAGGCCGCGAACACCGGGGAGCTGTTTTTT
NA,TRBJ2-3,once,TRBV9,CASSDQSDTQYF,TGTGCCAGCAGCGACCAGTCAGATACGCAGTATTTT
NA,TRBJ1-1,NA,TRBV5-1,CASSFGHLNTEAFF,TGCGCCAGCAGCTTTGGACACCTGAACACTGAAGCTTTCTTT
NA,TRBJ1-1,NA,TRBV28,CASSLGGAKAFF,TGTGCCAGCAGTTTAGGGGGCGCAAAAGCTTTCTTT
TRBD1,TRBJ1-2,NA,TRBV30,CAWSATGVNYGYTF,TGTGCCTGGAGTGCAACAGGGGTAAACTATGGCTACACCTTC
NA,TRBJ2-3,NA,TRBV14,CASSQVTGWADTQYF,TGTGCCAGCAGCCAAGTGACGGGGTGGGCAGATACGCAGTATTTT
TRBD2,TRBJ2-1,once,TRBV7-6,CASSSRRGGLYNEQFF,TGTGCCAGCAGCTCGAGGCGGGGGGGCCTCTACAATGAGCAGTTCTTC
NA,TRBJ2-1,NA,TRBV5-5,CASSPSWRTINEQFF,TGTGCCAGCAGCCCAAGTTGGAGGACTATCAATGAGCAGTTCTTC
NA,TRBJ1-5,NA,TRBV28,CASRPSLHNNQPQHF,TGTGCCAGCAGACCGTCTCTCCACAACAATCAGCCCCAGCATTTT
TRBD1,TRBJ2-7,NA,TRBV11-2,CASSLESVGQGDF,TGTGCCAGCAGCTTAGAATCGGTTGGCCAGGGGGACTTC
TRBD2,TRBJ2-2,NA,TRBV28,CASTVSGGAGELFF,TGTGCCAGCACCGTTAGCGGGGGCGCCGGGGAGCTGTTTTTT
NA,TRBJ2-7,NA,TRBV28,CASRPFTGGLEEQYF,TGTGCCAGCAGACCATTTACGGGGGGCTTAGAGGAGCAGTACTTC
NA,TRBJ2-6,NA,TRBV30,CAWLNGWANVLTF,TGTGCCTGGTTAAACGGGTGGGCCAACGTCCTGACTTTC
TRBD1,TRBJ2-1,NA,TRBV7-3,CASSRQGDEQFF,TGTGCCAGCAGCCGACAGGGGGATGAGCAGTTCTTC
TRBD2,TRBJ2-6,NA,TRBV9,CASSVEAGTRATGANVLTF,TGTGCCAGCAGCGTAGAGGCGGGGACTAGAGCTACTGGGGCCAACGTCCTGACTTTC
NA,TRBJ2-5,NA,TRBV4-2,CASSRGAEQETQYF,TGTGCCAGCAGTCGCGGGGCGGAACAAGAGACCCAGTACTTC
TRBD2,TRBJ2-7,NA,TRBV5-5,CASSLSGAPNEQYF,TGTGCCAGCAGCTTGAGCGGGGCCCCCAACGAGCAGTACTTC
NA,TRBJ1-1,once,TRBV19,CASSPTLNTEAFF,TGTGCCAGTAGCCCCACACTGAACACTGAAGCTTTCTTT
TRBD1,TRBJ2-1,NA,TRBV18,CASSPSGRQGYNEQFF,TGTGCCAGCTCACCATCCGGACGACAGGGGTACAATGAGCAGTTCTTC
NA,TRBJ1-2,once,TRBV2,CASSESSRLVYGYTF,TGTGCCAGCAGTGAATCTTCCAGGCTTGTCTATGGCTACACCTTC
NA,TRBJ1-2,once,TRBV30,CAWSSGRSYYGYTF,TGTGCCTGGAGTTCGGGGAGATCCTACTATGGCTACACCTTC
NA,TRBJ1-5,NA,TRBV19,CASTPFGEQFNQPQHF,TGTGCCAGTACCCCCTTCGGCGAACAGTTCAATCAGCCCCAGCATTTT
TRBD1,TRBJ1-6,NA,TRBV5-1,CASSFQGGYNSPLHF,TGCGCCAGCAGCTTCCAGGGGGGATATAATTCACCCCTCCACTTT
TRBD1,TRBJ2-1,NA,TRBV4-1,CASSPTDRGSSYNEQFF,TGCGCCAGCAGCCCCACGGACAGGGGAAGCTCCTACAATGAGCAGTTCTTC
NA,TRBJ1-1,few,TRBV18,CASSPPERAEAFF,TGTGCCAGCTCACCACCGGAGCGCGCTGAAGCTTTCTTT
TRBD1,TRBJ1-5,NA,TRBV5-1,CASSPTGGGNQPQHF,TGCGCCAGCAGTCCAACAGGGGGCGGCAATCAGCCCCAGCATTTT
NA,TRBJ2-7,NA,TRBV7-8,CASSLTDYEQYF,TGTGCCAGCAGCTTAACAGACTACGAGCAGTACTTC
NA,TRBJ2-7,NA,TRBV9,CASSVDGSSYEQYF,TGTGCCAGCAGCGTAGATGGGAGCTCCTACGAGCAGTACTTC
TRBD1,TRBJ2-7,NA,TRBV28,CASSMVQGQAYEQYF,TGTGCCAGCTCGATGGTACAGGGGCAGGCTTACGAGCAGTACTTC
NA,TRBJ2-5,NA,TRBV12-3/TRBV12-4,CASSLYGAETQYF,TGTGCCAGCAGTTTGTATGGGGCAGAGACCCAGTACTTC
TRBD2,TRBJ2-3,NA,TRBV6-4,CASSDSGGVHTDTQYF,TGTGCCAGCAGTGACTCCGGGGGGGTTCACACAGATACGCAGTATTTT
NA,TRBJ1-5,NA,TRBV23-1,CASSQSRGSIEPQHF,TGCGCCAGCAGTCAATCCCGGGGGTCGATAGAGCCCCAGCATTTT
TRBD1,TRBJ2-7,NA,TRBV4-1,CASSHGQGQGFYEQYF,TGCGCCAGCAGCCACGGCCAGGGACAGGGGTTCTACGAGCAGTACTTC
TRBD2,TRBJ2-5,NA,TRBV7-9,CASSPPRGVQETQYF,TGTGCCAGCAGCCCCCCTCGGGGGGTCCAAGAGACCCAGTACTTC
NA,TRBJ1-1,NA,TRBV7-9,CASSLVQGTTEAFF,TGTGCCAGCAGCTTAGTCCAGGGCACCACTGAAGCTTTCTTT
TRBD1,TRBJ1-2,few,TRBV6-5,CASSTSTGGNYGYTF,TGTGCCAGCAGTACGTCAACAGGGGGTAACTATGGCTACACCTTC
TRBD1,TRBJ1-2,NA,TRBV2,CASAGEQGAGGYTF,TGTGCCAGCGCCGGGGAACAGGGGGCGGGAGGCTACACCTTC
NA,TRBJ1-5,NA,TRBV2,CASREGQPNQPQHF,TGTGCCAGCAGAGAAGGACAGCCCAATCAGCCCCAGCATTTT
NA,TRBJ2-1,NA,TRBV7-9,CASSPPRAGVHNEQFF,TGTGCCAGCAGTCCACCTAGGGCCGGGGTTCACAATGAGCAGTTCTTC
TRBD1,TRBJ1-6,NA,TRBV2,CASSSGTGPSPLHF,TGTGCCAGCAGCTCCGGGACAGGACCCTCACCCCTCCACTTT
TRBD1,TRBJ2-7,NA,TRBV11-3,CASSLVTGGREEQYF,TGTGCCAGCAGCTTAGTAACAGGGGGCCGAGAGGAGCAGTACTTC
TRBD1,TRBJ1-2,once,TRBV28,CASSGDRINYGYTF,TGTGCCAGCAGTGGGGACAGAATCAACTATGGCTACACCTTC
NA,TRBJ2-7,NA,TRBV5-1,CASSLVAGQIIYEQYF,TGCGCCAGCAGCTTGGTGGCCGGACAGATAATTTACGAGCAGTACTTC
TRBD1,TRBJ1-6,NA,TRBV7-3,CASSLNRGSPLHF,TGTGCCAGCAGCTTAAACAGGGGATCACCCCTCCACTTT
TRBD2,TRBJ2-3,NA,TRBV7-3,CASSPLAGPTDTQYF,TGTGCCAGCAGCCCGTTAGCGGGGCCCACAGATACGCAGTATTTT
NA,TRBJ1-2,NA,TRBV28,CASSFPDRPYGYTF,TGTGCCAGCAGTTTCCCAGACAGGCCCTATGGCTACACCTTC
TRBD2,TRBJ2-5,once,TRBV2,CASRIPSGGSGETQYF,TGTGCCAGCAGGATCCCTAGCGGGGGTTCAGGAGAGACCCAGTACTTC
NA,TRBJ1-1,NA,TRBV6-5,CASRRREGANTEAFF,TGTGCCAGCAGACGCAGGGAGGGAGCGAACACTGAGGCTTTCTTT
NA,TRBJ2-7,NA,TRBV4-1,CASSHQFETRHEQYF,TGCGCCAGCAGCCACCAGTTCGAAACCAGGCACGAGCAGTACTTC
NA,TRBJ1-2,once,TRBV6-6,CASSYDSASYGYTF,TGTGCCAGCAGTTACGACTCTGCTTCTTATGGCTACACCTTC
NA,TRBJ1-2,NA,TRBV6-1,CASSEWGGPSYGYTF,TGTGCCAGCAGTGAATGGGGGGGACCCTCTTATGGCTACACCTTC
TRBD1,TRBJ2-5,once,TRBV11-2,CASSLTGATIETQYF,TGTGCCAGCAGCTTGACAGGGGCCACAATAGAGACCCAGTACTTC